Below, 24 T cell receptor beta chains from the same sample are listed, as sequenced in a study of Graves' ophthalmopathy and Graves' hyperthyroidism. The sequenced template was RNA, covering the TCR beta CDR3 region. An opening RT-PCR round employed HTBI primers and preceded a second-round multiplex PCR. TCRdb re-called the multiplex PCR reads through MiXCR, storing one row per CDR3 protein. The table lists 40,000 to 50,000 distinct CDR3 sequences, more than 45% of them singletons, with less than 20% in the top ten. Sequences were obtained from peripheral blood. These receptors originate from an adult man with Graves' ophthalmopathy.

The J gene is TRBJ2-7, the V gene TRBV9, with D unclear. CDR1 and CDR2 (germline): SGDLS, YYNGEE. The CDR3 totals 14 residues. V gave up 0 bases and J gave up 3 bases, with 10 bases separating them. The CDR3 DNA is TGTGCCAGCAGCGTAGCCCCCCACAGCTACGAGCAGTACTTC. Its translation: CASSVAPHSYEQYF. Combining the CDR3 with reference TRBV9 and TRBJ2-7 gives the whole variable domain DSGVTQTPKHLITATGQRVTLRCSPRSGDLSVYWYQQSLDQGLQFLIQYYNGEERAKGNILERFSAQQFPDLHSELNLSSLELGDSALYFCASSVAPHSYEQYFGPGTRLTVT.

The CDR3: CASSQFGTVKETQYF. The CDR3 region has the DNA TGTGCCAGCAGTCAATTCGGGACAGTGAAAGAGACCCAGTACTTC. The chain joins TRBV7-2 to TRBJ2-5, with 7 bases identical to TRBD1. Germline V gene lookup returns CDR1 SGHTA and CDR2 FQGNSA. CDR3 length: 15 amino acids. J lost 3 bases, V lost 6 bases, and 10 bases had no gene match.

The chain combines TRBV3-1 with TRBJ2-3; D call uncertain. The CDR3 runs to 16 residues. Trimming removed 5 bases at V and 3 bases at J, with 18 bases between. CDR1 and CDR2 from the germline V gene are LGHDT and YNNKEL (reference sequence). The CDR3 loop is CASSLDQVGGTDTQYF. CDR3 nucleotides: TGTGCCAGCAGCTTAGATCAGGTGGGCGGAACAGATACGCAGTATTTT.

The V gene is TRBV15, the J gene TRBJ2-7; D might be TRBD1 (6 bases). Deletions cut 3 bases from V and 0 bases from J, with 15 bases between. This CDR3 has 16 residues. Looked up from germline, CDR1 is LNHNV and CDR2 is YYDKDF (reference sequence). CDR3 region: CATSSVEKDSSYEQYF. CDR3 nucleotides: TGTGCCACCAGCAGCGTTGAAAAGGACAGCTCCTACGAGCAGTACTTC.

In this sample, this clonotype turned up many times. The chain uses TRBV28 and TRBJ2-7; D is possibly TRBD2 (7 bases). CDR1 and CDR2 from the germline V gene are MDHEN and SYDVKM. Trimming stripped 3 bases from V and 4 bases from J, with 16 bases between. The CDR3 extends over 15 amino acids. CDR3 protein: CASSLWGRGVYEQYF. The CDR3 region has the DNA TGTGCCAGCAGTTTGTGGGGGAGGGGGGTTTACGAGCAGTACTTC.

The chain uses TRBV20-1 and TRBJ2-1; the match to TRBD2 covers 10 bases. V trimming: 5 bases; J trimming: 2 bases; junction bases outside the gene matches: 3. This CDR3 comprises 14 residues. The germline V gene encodes CDR1 DFQATT and CDR2 SNEGSKA (reference sequence). DNA for the CDR3: TGCAGTGCTCACAGCGGGAGGGCCTACAATGAGCAGTTCTTC. This translates into CSAHSGRAYNEQFF.

This clonotype rates as medium-sized (0.01 to 0.1%). V and J are TRBV20-1 and TRBJ1-2; D call uncertain. The CDR3 is 12 residues long. Germline V lookup: CDR1 DFQATT, CDR2 SNEGSKA (reference sequence). Trimming took 4 bases from V and 4 from J, leaving 10 bases between them. The chain's CDR3 is CSATAGSYGYTF. DNA of the CDR3: TGCAGTGCTACCGCAGGAAGCTATGGCTACACCTTC.

This chain uses TRBV2 with TRBJ1-3; tentative D call: TRBD1 (5 bases). Trimming took off 2 bases at V and 9 bases at J, with 11 bases between the two ends. The germline V gene has CDR1 SNHLY and CDR2 FYNNEI. CDR3 size: 13 residues. The CDR3 protein is CASSEPGLTTIYF. CDR3 coding DNA: TGTGCCAGCAGTGAACCGGGACTAACCACCATATATTTT.

This clonotype was seen a handful of times. The genes are TRBV20-1 and TRBJ1-2; 8 bases align to TRBD1. The germline V gene encodes CDR1 DFQATT and CDR2 SNEGSKA (reference sequence). Trimming at V came to 6 bases and at J to 3 bases, leaving 12 bases not matched to a gene. The CDR3 is 15 amino acids. CDR3 DNA sequence: TGCAGTGCCGTAAGATTGACAGGGGCCGACTATGGCTACACCTTC. Translating gives CSAVRLTGADYGYTF.

This clonotype has a count of ten or more. V gene TRBV3-1 combines with J gene TRBJ2-7; D gene uncertain. This CDR3 has 14 residues. V lost 3 bases, J lost 7 bases, and 16 bases lay in between. The germline V gene has CDR1 LGHDT and CDR2 YNNKEL (reference sequence). CDR3 DNA sequence: TGTGCCAGCAGCCAGGGCAAGTGGGTGGGAGAGCAGTACTTC. Its translation is CASSQGKWVGEQYF.

This clonotype was seen a few times. This may stem from a read error, because a much larger clone lies one nucleotide away. This chain joins TRBV4-3 and TRBJ2-1; perhaps TRBD2 as D (5 bases). CDR3 size: 15 residues. The V and J ends lost 0 bases and 4 bases respectively, with 10 bases between them. Germline CDR1 is LGHNA and CDR2 is YSLEER. CDR3 protein: CASSQEVLEYNEQFF. CDR3 DNA: TGCGCCAGCAGCCAAGAGGTACTAGAGTACAATGAGCAGTTCTTC.

This clonotype was counted once. The V and J genes are TRBV7-2 and TRBJ2-1; maybe TRBD1 (5 bases). Per the germline V gene, CDR1 is SGHTA and CDR2 is FQGNSA. This CDR3 spans 16 amino acids. Deletions cut 1 base from V and 2 bases from J, with 12 bases between. Here the CDR3 reads CASSLVSQGTYNEQFF. The CDR3 region has the DNA TGTGCCAGCAGCTTAGTTTCTCAGGGCACCTACAATGAGCAGTTCTTC.

This clonotype was seen ten or more times. DNA of the CDR3: TGTGCCAGCAGCCCGACCGACCTGCGGGGGGCCGATACGCAGTATTTT. Amino acid sequence: CASSPTDLRGADTQYF. The chain recombines TRBV9 with TRBJ2-3, with TRBD2 matching over 8 bases. Germline V CDR1 and CDR2: SGDLS, YYNGEE. After removal of 4 bases from V and 6 bases from J, the junction contained 13 bases not matched to a gene. This CDR3 has 16 residues.

This clonotype was counted at least ten times. J is TRBJ1-1 and V is TRBV20-1, with 10 positions matching TRBD1. CDR3 length: 14 residues. J lost 2 bases, V lost 6 bases, and 6 bases had no gene match. CDR1 DFQATT and CDR2 SNEGSKA come from the germline V gene (reference sequence). The CDR3 region is CSARQGADNTEAFF. CDR3 sequence (DNA): TGCAGTGCCCGACAGGGGGCGGACAACACTGAAGCTTTCTTT.

This clonotype has ten or more counts. Just one base apart from a much larger clone, this may be a read error. V gene TRBV4-1 combines with J gene TRBJ1-1, with 8 bases lining up with TRBD1. CDR1 and CDR2 (germline): MGHRA, YSYEKL. This CDR3 region has 13 residues. Unmatched junction bases numbered 1, after V lost 4 bases and J lost 3 bases. The CDR3 DNA follows: TGCGCCAGCAGCCTGGGACAGGACACTGAAGCTTTCTTT. It is translated as CASSLGQDTEAFF.

Turning to this clonotype: The CDR3 ends on some other residue instead of the conserved phenylalanine or tryptophan, so this is likely a read error. Because the CDR3's place on the DNA is in doubt, the DNA is left out and the CDR3 is given as listed by TCRdb. The chain uses TRBV20-1 and TRBJ1-3. The CDR3 adds up to 13 amino acids, both ends counted. From germline, CDR1 is DFQATT and CDR2 SNEGSKA (reference sequence). CDR3 sequence: CSARQSSGNTVYL.

As concerns this clonotype: A much bigger clone sits one base away, suggesting this may be a read error. V and J are TRBV10-3 and TRBJ1-1; D is uncertain. Deletions cut 5 bases from V and 3 bases from J, with 13 bases between. CDR1 and CDR2 (germline): ENHRY, SYGVKD. The CDR3 is 14 amino acids. CDR3 DNA: TGTGCCATCAGTTACTGGGGTGGGGACACTGAAGCTTTCTTT. Encoded protein: CAISYWGGDTEAFF.

In its sample, this clonotype was seen many times. The junction does not match germline at one end; this may be a read error. V is TRBV5-1 and J is TRBJ1-6; D gene uncertain. Looked up from germline, CDR1 is SGHRS and CDR2 is YFSETQ. The CDR3 consists of 15 residues. This CDR3 is CASSLVYGYSSPLHF. The DNA of the CDR3 is TGCGCCAGCAGCTTGGTATATGGCTATAGTTCACCCCTCCACTTT.

V and J are TRBV2 and TRBJ2-3; TRBD2 matches at 14 bases. In germline, CDR1 is SNHLY, CDR2 FYNNEI. CDR3 length: 14 residues. Trimming took 11 bases from V and 3 from J; bases not matched to a gene: 4. CDR3 bases: TGTGCCGGACGACTAGCGGGAGGGACAGATACGCAGTATTTT. Protein product: CAGRLAGGTDTQYF.

This clonotype showed up just once. The V call is TRBV5-1, the J call TRBJ2-3; 14 positions agree with TRBD2. V gave up 4 bases and J gave up 5 bases; unmatched junction bases: 3. The CDR3 length is 15 residues. CDR1 SGHRS and CDR2 YFSETQ come from the germline V gene. The CDR3 spells CASSQTSGRVDTQYF. The CDR3, as DNA: TGCGCCAGCAGCCAGACTAGCGGGAGGGTAGATACGCAGTATTTT.

The sample holds one count of this clonotype. This rearrangement joins TRBV5-1 to TRBJ2-7; 7 bases map to TRBD2. Germline values: CDR1 SGHRS, CDR2 YFSETQ. V dropped 0 bases and J dropped 0; count of bases not matched to a gene: 3. The CDR3 runs 15 residues. This CDR3 is CASSLAGGGSYEQYV. CDR3 nucleotide sequence: TGCGCCAGCAGCTTGGCCGGCGGGGGCTCCTACGAGCAGTACGTC.

The chain carries TRBV9 and TRBJ2-7, with D unclear. Germline V gives CDR1 SGDLS, CDR2 YYNGEE. Trimming cost V 0 bases and J 3 bases, with 7 bases left between them. The CDR3 consists of 13 residues. CDR3 residues: CASSVAPLYEQYF. In DNA form, the CDR3 reads TGTGCCAGCAGCGTAGCGCCCCTCTACGAGCAGTACTTC. The complete variable domain, with remaining parts taken from reference TRBV9 and TRBJ2-7, reads DSGVTQTPKHLITATGQRVTLRCSPRSGDLSVYWYQQSLDQGLQFLIQYYNGEERAKGNILERFSAQQFPDLHSELNLSSLELGDSALYFCASSVAPLYEQYFGPGTRLTVT.

This clonotype was observed a few times. This chain joins TRBV20-1 and TRBJ1-5; 7 bases align to TRBD1. Germline values: CDR1 DFQATT, CDR2 SNEGSKA (reference sequence). The CDR3 totals 15 residues. Unmatched junction bases numbered 9, after V lost 5 bases and J lost 2 bases. Here the CDR3 reads CSAETRTGGNQPQHF. The CDR3 nucleotides are TGCAGTGCTGAAACGAGGACAGGCGGCAATCAGCCCCAGCATTTT.

This clonotype is a singleton in its sample. V and J are TRBV7-8 and TRBJ1-1; 11 nucleotides line up with TRBD1. The J segment lost 4 bases and the V segment lost 6 bases, leaving 4 bases of the junction unmatched. Germline V gene data show CDR1 as SGHVS and CDR2 as FQNEAQ. There are 14 residues in the CDR3. The CDR3 here is CASRDRGLVTEAFF. CDR3 nucleotide sequence: TGTGCCAGCAGGGACAGGGGGCTCGTCACTGAAGCTTTCTTT. Supplemented by reference TRBV7-8 and TRBJ1-1, the full variable domain reads GAGVSQSPRYKVAKRGQDVALRCDPISGHVSLFWYQQALGQGPEFLTYFQNEAQLDKSGLPSDRFFAERPEGSVSTLKIQRTQQEDSAVYLCASRDRGLVTEAFFGQGTRLTVV.